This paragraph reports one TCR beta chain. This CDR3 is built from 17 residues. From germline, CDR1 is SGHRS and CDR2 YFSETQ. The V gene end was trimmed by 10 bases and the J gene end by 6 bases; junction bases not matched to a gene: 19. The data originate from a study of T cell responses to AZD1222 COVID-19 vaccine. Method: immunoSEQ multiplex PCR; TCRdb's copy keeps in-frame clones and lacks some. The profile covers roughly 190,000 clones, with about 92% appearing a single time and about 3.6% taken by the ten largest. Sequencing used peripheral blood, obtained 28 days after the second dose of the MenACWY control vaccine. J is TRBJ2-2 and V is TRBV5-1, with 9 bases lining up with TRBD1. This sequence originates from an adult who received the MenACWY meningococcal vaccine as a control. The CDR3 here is CAPRRDGGTGMAGELFF. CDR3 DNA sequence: TGCGCCCCCCGCCGCGACGGGGGGACAGGGATGGCCGGGGAGCTGTTTTTT. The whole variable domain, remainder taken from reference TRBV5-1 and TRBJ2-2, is KAGVTQTPRYLIKTRGQQVTLSCSPISGHRSVSWYQQTPGQGLQFLFEYFSETQRNKGNFPGRFSGRQFSNSRSEMNVSTLELGDSALYLCAPRRDGGTGMAGELFFGEGSRLTVL.